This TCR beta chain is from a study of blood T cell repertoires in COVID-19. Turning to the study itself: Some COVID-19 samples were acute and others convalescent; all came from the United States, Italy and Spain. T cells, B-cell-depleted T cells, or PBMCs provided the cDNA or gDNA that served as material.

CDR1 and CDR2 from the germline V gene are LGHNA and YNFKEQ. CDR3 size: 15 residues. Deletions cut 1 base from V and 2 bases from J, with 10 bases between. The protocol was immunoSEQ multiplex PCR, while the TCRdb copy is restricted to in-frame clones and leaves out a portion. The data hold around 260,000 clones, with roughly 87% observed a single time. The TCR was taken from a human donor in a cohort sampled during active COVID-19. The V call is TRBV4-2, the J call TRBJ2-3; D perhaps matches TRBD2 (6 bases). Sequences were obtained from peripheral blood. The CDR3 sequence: CASSQGLGFTDTQYF. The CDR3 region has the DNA TGTGCCAGCAGCCAAGGACTAGGGTTCACAGATACGCAGTATTTT.